This paragraph covers one T cell receptor beta chain sequence. This CDR3 is built from 13 residues. The ends lost 8 bases at V and 5 bases at J; junction bases unmatched: 4. Germline CDR1 reads SNHLY; CDR2 reads FYNNEI. This entry comes from a study of blood T cell repertoires in COVID-19. Data came from immunoSEQ multiplex PCR; TCRdb stores just in-frame clones and leaves some out. The repertoire has more than 150,000 clones, 85% to 90% of them found once; the top ten carry more than 14%. The TCR originated in a woman aged 40 to 55 with acute or convalescent COVID-19. The genes are TRBV2 and TRBJ1-4; 8 bases line up with TRBD1. The source material was peripheral blood. DNA of the CDR3: TGTGCCAGCCAAAGACAGGGGAATGAAAAACTGTTTTTT. Protein: CASQRQGNEKLFF.